The T cell receptor (beta chain) described here comes from a study of T cells after yellow fever vaccination. Study at large: The authors prepared low-cell-number fractions using SMART-Seq v4 Ultra Low Input.

This clonotype was detected a few times. UMIs and a universal primer site were added when TCR cDNA was made by 5'RACE template switching. In TCRdb, the 5' RACE reads were re-called with MiXCR into one record per CDR3 protein. This sample carries under 600,000 distinct CDR3 sequences, 20% to 25% of them seen once, and the ten largest clones take roughly a sixth. Trimming took off 0 bases at V and 4 bases at J, with 13 bases between the two ends. Germline V gives CDR1 SGHNT, CDR2 YYREEE (reference sequence). The length of the CDR3 is 16 residues. This receptor was obtained from a man younger than 35 who received the YFV17D yellow fever vaccine. The material sequenced was PBMCs, taken more than 20 days after the first yellow fever vaccination. This rearrangement joins TRBV5-4 to TRBJ1-4; possible D gene TRBD1, 5 bases. The CDR3 DNA reads TGTGCCAGCAGCTTGGGGTCCGGGGCGGGTAATGAAAAACTGTTTTTT. Its protein is CASSLGSGAGNEKLFF.